A selection of T cell receptor beta chains follows, all from one sample in a study of T cell responses to AZD1222 COVID-19 vaccine. The data were produced by immunoSEQ multiplex PCR, yet TCRdb's version contains in-frame clones alone and is incomplete. The sample carries 150,000 to 250,000 clones, 90% to 95% recorded once. The specimen comprised peripheral blood, sampled 28 days after the second AZD1222 dose. Receptors were obtained from an adult who received the AZD1222 COVID-19 vaccine. Each CDR3 is given with its conserved first and last residue. D genes are given only for firm matches. The size of a clone is reported for some rows only, either as once, few or many, or as a class for expanded clones.

CASSFGPKNTEAFF	TGTGCCAGCAGCTTCGGACCGAAGAACACTGAAGCTTTCTTT	.	TRBV7-9	TRBJ1-1	.
CASSSPGQGAIQYF	TGCGCCAGCAGCAGCCCGGGACAGGGAGCCATTCAGTACTTC	once	TRBV4-1	TRBJ2-4	TRBD1
CASSQVWVDSYNEQFF	TGTGCCAGCAGCCAAGTCTGGGTGGATTCCTACAATGAGCAGTTCTTC	.	TRBV14	TRBJ2-1	.
CASSFGWDNQPQHF	TGTGCCAGCAGCTTTGGTTGGGACAATCAGCCCCAGCATTTT	.	TRBV7-8	TRBJ1-5	.
CASSTQGATNEKLFF	TGTGCCAGCAGCACCCAGGGGGCTACTAATGAAAAACTGTTTTTT	once	TRBV7-2	TRBJ1-4	TRBD1
CASRAGFTDEKLFF	TGTGCCAGCAGGGCCGGATTTACTGATGAAAAACTGTTTTTT	.	TRBV7-9	TRBJ1-4	.
CASRIPGTVNEQFF	TGTGCCAGCAGAATACCCGGGACGGTGAATGAGCAGTTCTTC	.	TRBV27	TRBJ2-1	.
CASSITSGFGGTTSTDTQYF	TGTGCCAGCAGTATCACCTCAGGGTTCGGGGGGACCACTAGCACAGATACGCAGTATTTT	once	TRBV27	TRBJ2-3	TRBD2
CAIGETGGSNYGYTF	TGTGCCATCGGTGAGACAGGGGGCTCCAACTATGGCTACACCTTC	.	TRBV10-3	TRBJ1-2	TRBD1
CASSKGIGDRGRLPEAFF	TGTGCCAGCAGCAAAGGAATAGGGGACAGGGGGCGTTTGCCTGAAGCTTTCTTT	.	TRBV21-1	TRBJ1-1	.
CASRASTGTLNYGYTF	TGTGCCAGCAGGGCTTCTACCGGGACACTAAACTATGGCTACACCTTC	.	TRBV27	TRBJ1-2	.
CASTPTGVIANEKLFF	TGTGCCAGCACCCCGACAGGGGTGATTGCTAATGAAAAACTGTTTTTT	.	TRBV28	TRBJ1-4	TRBD1
CASTNGGLAATDTQYF	TGTGCCAGCACCAATGGGGGCCTAGCGGCCACAGATACGCAGTATTTT	.	TRBV5-4	TRBJ2-3	.
CASSYDLTEPPLHF	TGTGCCAGCAGTTACGATCTGACGGAACCACCCCTCCACTTT	.	TRBV6-5	TRBJ1-6	.
CASSLAVSGGTQETQYF	TGCGCCAGCAGCTTGGCGGTCAGCGGGGGGACGCAAGAGACCCAGTACTTC	.	TRBV5-1	TRBJ2-5	TRBD2
CASSPGQVSYNEQFF	TGCGCCAGCAGCCCGGGGCAGGTCTCCTACAATGAGCAGTTCTTC	.	TRBV5-1	TRBJ2-1	.
CASSPGTSGTDTQYF	TGTGCCAGCAGCCCCGGGACTAGCGGGACAGATACGCAGTATTTT	.	TRBV4-2	TRBJ2-3	TRBD2
CAVVGQGTYEQYF	TGTGCGGTAGTTGGACAGGGGACGTACGAGCAGTACTTC	.	TRBV28	TRBJ2-7	TRBD1
CASGTSSYEQYF	TGTGCCAGCGGTACCAGCTCCTACGAGCAGTACTTC	.	TRBV7-2	TRBJ2-7	.
CASSQVVDSGNTIYF	TGCGCCAGCAGCCAAGTCGTCGACTCTGGAAACACCATATATTTT	.	TRBV4-3	TRBJ1-3	.
CASDRQGFTEAFF	TGTGCCAGCGACCGACAGGGTTTCACTGAAGCTTTCTTT	.	TRBV7-2	TRBJ1-1	TRBD1
CASSVGVTGNTEAFF	TGTGCCAGCAGCGTCGGGGTCACGGGGAACACTGAAGCTTTCTTT	.	TRBV9	TRBJ1-1	.
CASSLAGTGGSGNTIYF	TGTGCCAGCAGCTTAGCAGGCACAGGGGGTTCTGGAAACACCATATATTTT	.	TRBV7-9	TRBJ1-3	TRBD1
CASRVRDGAGTEAFF	TGTGCCAGCAGGGTGCGTGACGGGGCAGGTACTGAAGCTTTCTTT	.	TRBV2	TRBJ1-1	.